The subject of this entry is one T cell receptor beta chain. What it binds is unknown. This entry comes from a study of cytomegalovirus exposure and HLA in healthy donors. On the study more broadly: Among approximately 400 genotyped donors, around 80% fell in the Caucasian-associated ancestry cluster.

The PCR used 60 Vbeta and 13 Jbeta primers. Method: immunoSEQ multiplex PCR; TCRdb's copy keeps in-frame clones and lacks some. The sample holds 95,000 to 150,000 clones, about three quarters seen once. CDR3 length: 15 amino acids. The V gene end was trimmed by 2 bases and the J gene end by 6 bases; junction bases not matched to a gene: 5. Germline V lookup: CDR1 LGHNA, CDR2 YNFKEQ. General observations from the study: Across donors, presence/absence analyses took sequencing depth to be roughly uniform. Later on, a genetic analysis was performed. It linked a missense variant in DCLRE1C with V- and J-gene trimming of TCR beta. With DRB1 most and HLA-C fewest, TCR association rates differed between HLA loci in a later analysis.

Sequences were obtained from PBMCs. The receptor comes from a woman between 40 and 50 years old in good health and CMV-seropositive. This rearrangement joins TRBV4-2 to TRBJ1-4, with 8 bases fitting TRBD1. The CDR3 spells CASSQPGGAHEKLFF. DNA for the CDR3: TGTGCCAGCAGCCAACCAGGGGGCGCCCATGAAAAACTGTTTTTT.